The T cell receptor beta chain under discussion was sequenced for a study of blood T cell repertoires in COVID-19. Study context: The United States, Italy and Spain supplied acute and convalescent COVID-19 samples. PBMCs, B-cell-depleted T cells, or T cells were the source of the cDNA or gDNA that made up the material.

Per the germline V gene, CDR1 is GTSNPN and CDR2 is SVGIG (reference sequence). Between the trimmed V and J ends, which lost 2 bases and 0 bases, there was a span of 11 bases. The length of the CDR3 is 15 residues. Under the authors' procedure: Estimation of nucleated cell counts was performed using reference gene primer amplification. TCRdb keeps only in-frame clones here, not all; method: immunoSEQ multiplex PCR. The DNA was the basis for D and trimming; V, J and clone size are from that table. The data hold 200,000 to 250,000 clones, with more than 75% observed a single time. The sample consisted of peripheral blood. The chain uses TRBV30 and TRBJ1-5; D may be TRBD1 (6 bases). This sequence was found in a man aged 35 to 55 with acute or convalescent COVID-19. The CDR3 reads CAWSSGQHSNQPQHF. In nucleotides, the CDR3 is TGTGCCTGGAGTTCCGGACAGCATAGCAATCAGCCCCAGCATTTT.